The 10 T cell receptor beta chains below were found in one sample sequenced in a study of blood T cell repertoires in COVID-19. Sequencing was performed with immunoSEQ multiplex PCR; in TCRdb, only in-frame clones are kept and a portion is missing. The profile shows some 150,000 clones, roughly 80% of them singletons. Sequenced: PBMCs or T cells enriched from blood (not recorded which). The source is a woman aged 45-60 years who had recovered from COVID-19.

V and J are TRBV30 and TRBJ1-2, with TRBD1 identical over 9 bases. Germline CDR1 GTSNPN, CDR2 SVGIG (reference sequence). This CDR3 is 14 amino acids long. Trimming at V came to 3 bases and at J to 7 bases, leaving 9 bases not matched to a gene. The DNA for the CDR3 is TGTGCCTGGAGCTACCGGGACAGGGTGGGTGGCTACACCTTC. Its protein is CAWSYRDRVGGYTF.

This chain's CDR3 is CASSPRAVSSYNEQFF. The CDR3 DNA reads TGTGCCAGCAGCCCGAGGGCGGTGAGCTCCTACAATGAGCAGTTCTTC. V and J are TRBV7-9 and TRBJ2-1; D may be TRBD2 (5 bases). V was trimmed by 5 bases and J by 0 bases, leaving 14 bases between them. This CDR3 is built from 16 residues. Germline V gene lookup returns CDR1 SEHNR and CDR2 FQNEAQ (reference sequence). The full variable domain, its missing parts supplied by reference TRBV7-9 and TRBJ2-1, is DTGVSQNPRHKITKRGQNVTFRCDPISEHNRLYWYRQTLGQGPEFLTYFQNEAQLEKSRLLSDRFSAERPKGSFSTLEIQRTEQGDSAMYLCASSPRAVSSYNEQFFGPGTRLTVL.

The chain employs TRBV12-3 or TRBV12-4 and TRBJ2-1; D unresolved. The CDR3 consists of 13 residues. Trimming removed 6 bases at V and 4 bases at J, with 10 bases between. The CDR3 sequence: CASSPSAYNEQFF. DNA for the CDR3: TGTGCCAGCAGCCCCAGCGCATACAATGAGCAGTTCTTC.

This chain uses TRBV7-2 with TRBJ2-1, with 13 bases identical to TRBD2. The CDR3 is made up of 16 amino acids. V shed 5 bases, J shed 5 bases, and the junction held 6 bases outside the gene matches. The germline gives CDR1 SGHTA, CDR2 FQGNSA. The CDR3 nucleotides are TGTGCCAGCAGCCAATTAGGACTAGCGGGGGACAATGAGCAGTTCTTC. This gives the protein CASSQLGLAGDNEQFF.

The rearrangement uses TRBV29-1 and TRBJ1-2, with D possibly TRBD1 on 6 matching bases. Germline V gene sequence: CDR1 SQVTM, CDR2 ANQGSEA. The CDR3 loop spans 13 amino acids. Trimming stripped 0 bases from V and 4 bases from J, with 9 bases between. Here the CDR3 reads CSVEDRTAYGYTF. The DNA for the CDR3 is TGCAGCGTTGAAGATCGGACAGCCTATGGCTACACCTTC.

The J gene is TRBJ2-3, the V gene TRBV28; 13 positions match TRBD2. The V segment lost 9 bases and the J segment 4 bases; nucleotides outside the gene matches: 4. Germline V gene sequence: CDR1 MDHEN, CDR2 SYDVKM. The CDR3 has 14 residues. CDR3 loop: CASGLAGVSDTQYF. As DNA, the CDR3 is TGTGCCAGTGGACTAGCGGGAGTATCAGATACGCAGTATTTT.

The chain couples TRBV7-2 to TRBJ2-3; possibly TRBD2 for D (5 bases). CDR3 length: 14 residues. Germline CDR1 reads SGHTA; CDR2 reads FQGNSA. V lost 5 bases, J lost 2 bases, and 11 bases lay in between. The CDR3 region has the DNA TGTGCCAGCAGCCCTAGCTCATACACAGATACGCAGTATTTT. Translated, it gives CASSPSSYTDTQYF.

The J gene is TRBJ1-2, the V gene TRBV4-1; possibly TRBD1 for D (5 bases). The CDR3 extends over 16 amino acids. Trimming removed 1 base from V and 4 bases from J, with 16 bases in between. Germline assignment: CDR1 MGHRA and CDR2 YSYEKL. Here the CDR3 DNA reads TGCGCCAGCAGCCAAGGGTTTAGCGGGGCTGGCTATGGCTACACCTTC. This encodes CASSQGFSGAGYGYTF.

The V and J genes are TRBV3-1 (or the pseudogene TRBV3-2) and TRBJ1-1; a weak D match, TRBD1 (5 bases). V gave up 2 bases and J gave up 8 bases, with 12 bases separating them. This CDR3 is 13 amino acids long. Germline V CDR1 and CDR2: LGHDT, YNNKEL (reference sequence). The CDR3 region is CASSQPGGEEAFF. The CDR3 nucleotides read TGTGCCAGCAGCCAACCCGGGGGGGAAGAAGCTTTCTTT.

The rearrangement joins TRBV7-9 to TRBJ1-3; D possibly corresponds to TRBD1 (6 bases). The V end was cut by 4 bases, the J end by 5 bases, with 12 bases between. Germline values: CDR1 SEHNR, CDR2 FQNEAQ (reference sequence). The CDR3 extends over 14 amino acids. The CDR3 sequence is CASSSGTLRNTIYF. CDR3 nucleotides: TGTGCCAGCAGCTCCGGGACACTGAGAAACACCATATATTTT.